This T cell receptor (beta chain) stems from a study of blood T cell repertoires in COVID-19 (dated by TCRdb to the early 2020s). A note on the overall study: Samples from collaborators originated in the United States, Italy and Spain and spanned both the acute and convalescent phases of COVID-19. The prospective study material was composed of cDNA or gDNA derived from T cells, B-cell-depleted T cells, or PBMCs. Deeply sampled blood TCRbeta repertoires from subjects exposed to, actively infected with, or recovered from COVID-19 were included in the dataset. The repertoires were released in a freely available public database intended as a resource for research on the immune response to SARS-CoV-2. Samples came from the ongoing ImmuneRACE study (first 160 participants) plus 1,254 subjects from 6 global collaborators. A de-identified subject ID, COVID-19 status, age in years and sex were almost always included in the sample metadata. Where HLA class I and class II types were available, the types were taken from metadata supplied by the sample provider, not from assay-based typing.

TCRbeta CDR3 regions were amplified from genomic DNA using the immunoSEQ Assay, a bias-controlled multiplex PCR. In the paper's pipeline: The number of nucleated cells in each sample was estimated by amplification of reference gene primers within the assay. To quantify the absolute abundance of each unique TCRbeta CDR3 rearrangement, sequence reads were collapsed and filtered. For each sample, productive Simpson clonality was calculated as the square root of Simpson's diversity index across productive rearrangements. Here the immuneACCESS table is served through TCRdb, limited to in-frame sequences with V and J called. Missing clones are a known gap in these copies; in checked studies unresolved V genes cover under half, and the rest lacks a known reason. Clone size and V and J calls were adopted from that table, with D and trimming inferred from the DNA. The sample table records roughly 140,000 clones; approximately 87% of these occur just once. 4% to 4.5% of the sample is held by the ten biggest clonotypes.

Note on this clone: Which antigen it targets is not known. Nothing much larger sits one base from this clone, and base qualities are not available.

Overall study results and their limits: The amount of clinical and demographic metadata varied by source and participant and was provided uncurated.

The collaborating institutions used their own protocols to collect whole blood in K2EDTA tubes. Collaborator samples were shipped for TCRbeta analysis as frozen whole blood, isolated PBMCs, or DNA extracted from either sample type. The CDR3 measures 15 amino acids from cysteine to phenylalanine. CDR3 DNA only is kept here, 45 bases in frame from base 1. Trimmed from V: 4 bases; trimmed from J: 6 bases; junction bases lacking a gene match: 9. The germline V gene specifies SGHVS as CDR1 and FQNEAQ as CDR2. The TCR originated in a woman in her 40s with acute or convalescent COVID-19. This sequence uses TRBV7-8 and TRBJ1-1, with 9 junctional bases fitting TRBD1. The material sequenced was peripheral blood. The bases are TGTGCCAGCAGCTCGGTGACAGGGGGTCTTCCTGAAGCTTTCTTT. It translates to CASSSVTGGLPEAFF.